This paragraph reports one T cell receptor (beta chain). Its antigen remains unknown. The table came from immunoSEQ multiplex PCR; TCRdb's copy has only in-frame clones and leaves some out. The table has 70,000 to 95,000 clones, 80% to 90% seen once. This record comes from a study of OX40 agonist ivuxolimab in advanced cancers. Whole-study context: The dose of intravenous ivuxolimab that patients received every 2 weeks ranged from 0.01 to 10 mg/kg. Study-level results: CD8+ T cells showed, on average, more clonal expansion than CD4+ cells. Among expanded peripheral T cells, antigen specificity went undetermined.

Per germline, CDR1 LNHDA and CDR2 SQIVND (reference sequence). The CDR3 runs 15 residues. Between the trimmed V and J ends, which lost 5 bases and 7 bases, there was a span of 20 bases. Sequencing was performed on CD4+ or CD8+ T cells sorted from blood, taken in a trial of the OX40 agonist ivuxolimab. The TCR comes from an adult with an advanced solid tumor such as melanoma, head and neck, liver or kidney cancer. The chain recombines TRBV19 with TRBJ1-2; possible D gene TRBD1, 5 bases. The CDR3 sequence is CASSFRDSTARGYTF. CDR3 DNA sequence: TGTGCCAGTAGTTTCCGCGACAGCACTGCCCGTGGCTACACCTTC.